Listed below are T cell receptor beta chains from one sample, sequenced in a study of blood T cells in healthy people across ages. One entry per CDR3 protein results from TCRdb running MiXCR on the 5' RACE reads. The sample has some 1.4 million distinct CDR3 sequences, around two fifths seen once. The sequencing sample was made of blood. The receptors were sampled from a woman under 30 in good health. Both conserved end residues are part of each CDR3. Fields, in order: V gene, clone size, D gene, J gene, CDR3 DNA, CDR3 protein. A D gene is named only where the DNA matches it firmly. For some rows the clone size is stated as once, few or many, or as a class when expanded; others skip it.

TRBV12-3/TRBV12-4,NA,NA,TRBJ2-1,TGTGCCAGCAGTCACCGCCCGAGAGTAAATGAGCAGTTCTTC,CASSHRPRVNEQFF
TRBV4-1,NA,NA,TRBJ2-2,TGCGCCAGCAGCCAAGGGGAACAGAGATGGAACACCGGGGAGCTGTTTTTT,CASSQGEQRWNTGELFF
TRBV6-5,NA,NA,TRBJ1-2,TGTGCCAGCACCCTGACAGCCGGGGGCTATGGCTACACCTTC,CASTLTAGGYGYTF
TRBV4-2,few,NA,TRBJ2-5,TGTGCCAGCAGCCTCAGCCCCTTTGGGCAAGAGACCCAGTACTTC,CASSLSPFGQETQYF
TRBV12-3/TRBV12-4,NA,NA,TRBJ2-6,TGTGCCAGCAGTTTTAATGTACCAGGGTCTGGGGCCAACGTCCTGACTTTC,CASSFNVPGSGANVLTF
TRBV6-1,NA,NA,TRBJ1-4,TGTGCCAGCAGTGAACGGGGGGCAAGTGAAAAACTGTTTTTT,CASSERGASEKLFF
TRBV27,NA,NA,TRBJ2-7,TGTGCCAGCAGGTCTCAGGGGGGTGGGTCCTACGAGCAGTACTTC,CASRSQGGGSYEQYF
TRBV2,NA,NA,TRBJ1-5,TGTGCCAGCAGTGTTGCAAGGAATAGCAATCAGCCCCAGCATTTT,CASSVARNSNQPQHF
TRBV20-1,NA,TRBD2,TRBJ2-2,TGCAGTGCTCCGGGACTAGCGGAGATCCCCGGGGAGCTGTTTTTT,CSAPGLAEIPGELFF
TRBV20-1,few,TRBD2,TRBJ2-3,TGCAGTGCCAGGGCGGGAGTAGGAACAGATACGCAGTATTTT,CSARAGVGTDTQYF
TRBV4-1,NA,NA,TRBJ2-7,TGCGCCAGCAGTCGAAGACCGGGTCGGTTGGCCGGGGCAGACTACTCCTACGAGCAGTACTTC,CASSRRPGRLAGADYSYEQYF
TRBV19,NA,NA,TRBJ2-6,TGTGCCAGCCATACTAGCCCGAGCTCTGGGGCCAACGTCCTGACTTTC,CASHTSPSSGANVLTF
TRBV29-1,NA,TRBD2,TRBJ2-7,TGCAGCGGAATATCTGGAGCGGGAGGGCGCGAGCAGTACTTC,CSGISGAGGREQYF
TRBV10-2,NA,NA,TRBJ2-5,TGCGCCAGCAGTGAGTCGGGGCAGGCTGGGGTGACCCAGTACTTC,CASSESGQAGVTQYF
TRBV6-6,NA,NA,TRBJ1-6,TGTGCCAGCAGTTATTTAAATAATTCACCCCTCCACTTT,CASSYLNNSPLHF
TRBV6-5,NA,NA,TRBJ2-7,TGTGCCAGCAGTAAATCAGTTGCCTACGAGCAGTACTTC,CASSKSVAYEQYF
TRBV24-1,NA,NA,TRBJ2-1,TGTGCCACCAGTACTATATACAATGAGCAGTTCTTC,CATSTIYNEQFF
TRBV20-1,NA,TRBD1,TRBJ1-6,TGCAGTGCTAGACCCCAGGGGGCTGATTCACCCCTCCACTTT,CSARPQGADSPLHF
TRBV4-1,NA,NA,TRBJ2-3,TGCGCCAGCAGCCAAGATTCCTTAGCAGATACGCAGTATTTT,CASSQDSLADTQYF
TRBV3-1,NA,NA,TRBJ2-7,TGTGCCAGCAGCCACCTGGCCGCCCGAGGACACGAGCAGTACTTC,CASSHLAARGHEQYF
TRBV6-2/TRBV6-3,few,NA,TRBJ1-1,TGTGCCAGCAGTTCCTGGACTGCCCTGAACACTGAAGCTTTCTTT,CASSSWTALNTEAFF
TRBV12-3/TRBV12-4,many,TRBD1,TRBJ1-1,TGTGCCAGCAGCCCGACAGGGACGAACACTGAAGCTTTCTTT,CASSPTGTNTEAFF
TRBV20-1,NA,NA,TRBJ2-1,TGCAGTGCTACGGGACATGAGGAATACAATGAGCAGTTCTTC,CSATGHEEYNEQFF
TRBV20-1,NA,NA,TRBJ2-7,TGCAGTGCGGAGGGGCGAGCGGATTCCTACGAGCAGTACTTC,CSAEGRADSYEQYF
TRBV25-1,few,NA,TRBJ2-1,TGTGCCAGCAGGAGGAGCAATGAGCAGTTCTTC,CASRRSNEQFF
TRBV12-3/TRBV12-4,NA,NA,TRBJ2-7,TGTGCCAGCAGAGGGGACACAGCCTACGAGCAGTACTTC,CASRGDTAYEQYF
TRBV20-1,NA,NA,TRBJ2-3,TGCAGTGCTAGACCTACTAGTGGGAGCACAGATACGCAGTATTTT,CSARPTSGSTDTQYF
TRBV10-3,NA,NA,TRBJ2-5,TGTGCCACCCAGGGGTTAATCATGGATAATGAGCAGTACTTC,CATQGLIMDNEQYF
TRBV20-1,NA,NA,TRBJ2-7,TGCAGTGCTAGAGATGAAGATTACGAGCAGTACTTC,CSARDEDYEQYF
TRBV20-1,NA,TRBD1,TRBJ2-3,TGCAGTGCACAGGACAGGTTGAGCACAGATACGCAGTATTTT,CSAQDRLSTDTQYF
TRBV18,NA,TRBD2,TRBJ2-1,TGTGCCAGCTCCGGGACTAGCGGAGCCGATGAGCAGTTCTTC,CASSGTSGADEQFF
TRBV9,few,NA,TRBJ2-7,TGTGCCAGCAGCCCAACGGCGGGGTTCCACGAGCAGTACTTC,CASSPTAGFHEQYF
TRBV6-6,few,TRBD2,TRBJ2-3,TGTGCCAGCCAGCGGGATCGGGGCACAGATACGCAGTATTTT,CASQRDRGTDTQYF
TRBV19,NA,NA,TRBJ1-5,TGTGCCAGTACCCCGATCGGGGGCAATCAGCCCCAGCATTTT,CASTPIGGNQPQHF
TRBV30,NA,TRBD2,TRBJ2-3,TGTGCCTGGAGCCAGGCGCGGGGGGGGCTTAGCACAGATACGCAGTATTTT,CAWSQARGGLSTDTQYF
TRBV5-1,once,NA,TRBJ2-3,TGCGCCAGCAGCTGGGGTCAGCGGAGCCCAGATACGCAGTATTTT,CASSWGQRSPDTQYF
TRBV5-1,few,NA,TRBJ2-3,TGCGCCAGCAGCTTGGTACTTCGGGCTACGCAGTATTTT,CASSLVLRATQYF
TRBV2,NA,TRBD2,TRBJ2-7,TGTGCAGGGAGGGCCAGTTCCTACGAGCAGTACTTC,CAGRASSYEQYF
TRBV28,NA,NA,TRBJ2-1,TGTGCCAGTTGTCCGGGGAGCTACAATGAGCAGTTCTTC,CASCPGSYNEQFF
TRBV2,NA,NA,TRBJ2-3,TGTGCCAGCAGGTCGATCAGCGCAAGCACAGATACGCAGTATTTT,CASRSISASTDTQYF
TRBV29-1,NA,TRBD1,TRBJ1-2,TGCAGCGTTGAAACAGGGGTGGCCGGCTACACCTTC,CSVETGVAGYTF